This is a list of T cell receptor beta chains from one sample in a study of T cell changes during pregnancy in multiple sclerosis. Clones were read by immunoSEQ multiplex PCR, and TCRdb kept only the in-frame ones, dropping some. The data show 25,000 to 30,000 clones, around nine tenths seen once. The sequenced sample was CD8+ T cells from peripheral blood mononuclear cells, obtained before pregnancy. Receptors were obtained from a female donor with multiple sclerosis, enrolled in a pregnancy study. Each CDR3 is given with its conserved first and last residue. The D gene is left open where the match is weak. A clone size is listed for some rows: how often the clone was seen (once, few, many), or a class if it is expanded.

J: TRBJ1-2
size: once
D: .
V: TRBV7-9
CDR3: CASSVVFLGYTF
DNA: TGTGCCAGCAGCGTCGTTTTTTTGGGCTACACCTTC

J: TRBJ2-1
size: .
D: .
V: TRBV4-1
CDR3: CASSQGGYSYNEQFF
DNA: TGCGCCAGCAGCCAAGGCGGGTACTCCTACAATGAGCAGTTCTTC

J: TRBJ1-5
size: once
D: TRBD1
V: TRBV4-3
CDR3: CASSQAWGQGKVSGNQPQHF
DNA: TGCGCCAGCAGCCAAGCCTGGGGACAGGGAAAGGTTAGTGGCAATCAGCCCCAGCATTTT

J: TRBJ2-5
size: .
D: TRBD2
V: TRBV19
CDR3: CASSMTGRVETQYF
DNA: TGTGCCAGTAGTATGACCGGGAGGGTCGAGACCCAGTACTTC

J: TRBJ2-7
size: .
D: TRBD1
V: TRBV27
CDR3: CASSSGTGKYEQYF
DNA: TGTGCCAGCAGCTCCGGGACAGGGAAATACGAGCAGTACTTC

J: TRBJ1-2
size: .
D: TRBD1
V: TRBV27
CDR3: CASSLFWTGGNGYTF
DNA: TGTGCCAGCAGTTTATTCTGGACAGGGGGCAATGGCTACACCTTC

J: TRBJ2-3
size: .
D: TRBD2
V: TRBV6-4
CDR3: CASSKAGSTDTQYF
DNA: TGTGCCAGCAGTAAAGCGGGGAGCACAGATACGCAGTATTTT

J: TRBJ2-5
size: .
D: .
V: TRBV28
CDR3: CASSPRLEETQYF
DNA: TGTGCCAGCAGCCCCCGGTTGGAAGAGACCCAGTACTTC

J: TRBJ2-5
size: .
D: TRBD2
V: TRBV19
CDR3: CASSASWTSGREETQYF
DNA: TGTGCCAGTAGTGCGTCTTGGACTAGCGGGAGGGAAGAGACCCAGTACTTC

J: TRBJ2-7
size: once
D: .
V: TRBV10-2
CDR3: CASSEASVVGEQYF
DNA: TGCGCCAGCAGTGAGGCTAGCGTAGTTGGCGAGCAGTACTTC

J: TRBJ2-2
size: .
D: TRBD2
V: TRBV14
CDR3: CASSRPVGTSRTGELFF
DNA: TGTGCCAGCAGCCGACCAGTTGGGACTAGTAGGACCGGGGAGCTGTTTTTT

J: TRBJ1-3
size: .
D: .
V: TRBV19
CDR3: CASSIDTYSGNTIYF
DNA: TGTGCCAGTAGTATTGACACCTACTCTGGAAACACCATATATTTT

J: TRBJ2-7
size: .
D: .
V: TRBV4-1
CDR3: CASSQEPGSAPDYEQYF
DNA: TGCGCCAGCAGCCAAGAGCCCGGGAGCGCGCCAGACTACGAGCAGTACTTC

J: TRBJ2-7
size: .
D: .
V: TRBV7-9
CDR3: CASSPGLHEQYF
DNA: TGTGCCAGCAGCCCGGGTCTCCACGAGCAGTACTTC

J: TRBJ2-7
size: .
D: .
V: TRBV7-9
CDR3: CASSLMGETYEQYF
DNA: TGTGCCAGCAGCTTAATGGGAGAAACCTACGAGCAGTACTTC

J: TRBJ2-7
size: .
D: .
V: TRBV6-5
CDR3: CASSYYGGGYEQYF
DNA: TGTGCCAGCAGTTACTACGGCGGAGGCTACGAGCAGTACTTC

J: TRBJ2-7
size: .
D: .
V: TRBV15
CDR3: CATSIQISSGEQYF
DNA: TGTGCCACCAGCATCCAGATTTCGTCGGGGGAGCAGTACTTC

J: TRBJ2-1
size: large
D: TRBD2
V: TRBV6-4
CDR3: CASSAGTSGGAGEQFF
DNA: TGTGCCAGCAGCGCCGGGACTAGCGGGGGGGCAGGGGAGCAGTTCTTC

J: TRBJ1-2
size: .
D: .
V: TRBV6-1
CDR3: CASSEARAAGYTF
DNA: TGTGCCAGCAGTGAAGCGCGAGCGGCCGGCTACACCTTC

J: TRBJ1-2
size: .
D: TRBD1
V: TRBV28
CDR3: CASSLHTPRSDREDYGYTF
DNA: TGTGCCAGCAGTTTACACACCCCCCGCTCGGACAGGGAAGACTATGGCTACACCTTC

J: TRBJ1-1
size: .
D: .
V: TRBV9
CDR3: CASSVGLGGVNTEAFF
DNA: TGTGCCAGCAGCGTAGGTCTAGGGGGGGTGAACACTGAAGCTTTCTTT

J: TRBJ2-7
size: .
D: TRBD2
V: TRBV27
CDR3: CASSVLAGAQKDEQYF
DNA: TGTGCCAGCAGTGTACTAGCGGGAGCACAAAAAGACGAGCAGTACTTC

J: TRBJ2-1
size: .
D: .
V: TRBV9
CDR3: CASSVEASEYNEQFF
DNA: TGTGCCAGCAGCGTAGAGGCTAGCGAATACAATGAGCAGTTCTTC

J: TRBJ2-7
size: .
D: .
V: TRBV30
CDR3: CAWMNGRLQQYF
DNA: TGTGCCTGGATGAACGGGAGACTTCAGCAGTACTTC

J: TRBJ2-1
size: many
D: TRBD2
V: TRBV6-4
CDR3: CASSDSTSGSNEQFF
DNA: TGTGCCAGCAGTGACTCGACCAGCGGGAGCAATGAGCAGTTCTTC

J: TRBJ2-5
size: .
D: TRBD2
V: TRBV14
CDR3: CASSETGTSGSQETQYF
DNA: TGTGCCAGCAGCGAGACCGGGACTAGCGGAAGTCAAGAGACCCAGTACTTC

J: TRBJ2-5
size: .
D: TRBD1
V: TRBV29-1
CDR3: CSVSKPDRVPQETQYF
DNA: TGCAGCGTCTCCAAACCGGACAGGGTACCTCAAGAGACCCAGTACTTC

J: TRBJ2-7
size: .
D: TRBD2
V: TRBV14
CDR3: CASSPPYPSGPYEQYF
DNA: TGTGCCAGCAGCCCTCCTTACCCTAGCGGACCCTACGAGCAGTACTTC

J: TRBJ2-1
size: .
D: .
V: TRBV5-1
CDR3: CASSLVGERIYNEQFF
DNA: TGCGCCAGCAGCTTGGTTGGGGAGAGAATCTACAATGAGCAGTTCTTC

J: TRBJ2-1
size: .
D: TRBD2
V: TRBV14
CDR3: CASSQDVGLAGMNEQFF
DNA: TGTGCCAGCAGCCAAGACGTGGGACTAGCGGGAATGAATGAGCAGTTCTTC

J: TRBJ2-3
size: once
D: .
V: TRBV6-5
CDR3: CASSLGADLDTQYF
DNA: TGTGCCAGCAGCTTAGGGGCGGACCTGGATACGCAGTATTTT

J: TRBJ2-2
size: .
D: .
V: TRBV14
CDR3: CASSQVLAGELFF
DNA: TGTGCCAGCAGCCAAGTCCTAGCGGGGGAGCTGTTTTTT

J: TRBJ2-7
size: .
D: TRBD1
V: TRBV7-6
CDR3: CASQTGQGSYEQYF
DNA: TGTGCCAGCCAAACGGGACAGGGGTCCTACGAGCAGTACTTC

J: TRBJ1-1
size: .
D: .
V: TRBV6-6
CDR3: CASSYLQNTEAFF
DNA: TGTGCCAGCAGTTACTTACAGAACACTGAAGCTTTCTTT

J: TRBJ2-1
size: few
D: TRBD2
V: TRBV4-3
CDR3: CASSQDGTSAYNEQFF
DNA: TGCGCCAGCAGCCAAGATGGGACTAGCGCTTACAATGAGCAGTTCTTC

J: TRBJ2-1
size: .
D: .
V: TRBV19
CDR3: CASWGRGAHEQFF
DNA: TGTGCCAGTTGGGGACGGGGGGCTCATGAGCAGTTCTTC

J: TRBJ2-1
size: once
D: .
V: TRBV28
CDR3: CASTPRLERLLNEQFF
DNA: TGTGCCAGCACCCCTCGGCTAGAGCGCCTTTTGAATGAGCAGTTCTTC

J: TRBJ2-7
size: .
D: TRBD2
V: TRBV2
CDR3: CASSEGGLAGAGEQYF
DNA: TGTGCCAGCAGTGAAGGGGGACTAGCGGGAGCGGGTGAGCAGTACTTC

J: TRBJ2-1
size: .
D: .
V: TRBV16
CDR3: CASSQLIRSSYNEQFF
DNA: TGTGCCAGCAGCCAATTGATCCGGAGCTCCTACAATGAGCAGTTCTTC

J: TRBJ2-7
size: .
D: TRBD2
V: TRBV7-2
CDR3: CASSFRSGLAGIHEQYF
DNA: TGTGCCAGCAGCTTCCGGAGCGGACTAGCGGGAATACACGAGCAGTACTTC

J: TRBJ2-5
size: .
D: TRBD2
V: TRBV4-3
CDR3: CASSQSAWASGKETQYF
DNA: TGCGCCAGCAGCCAATCCGCCTGGGCTAGCGGGAAAGAGACCCAGTACTTC

J: TRBJ1-4
size: .
D: .
V: TRBV4-1
CDR3: CASSQVTGSEKLFF
DNA: TGCGCCAGCAGCCAAGTTACGGGGAGTGAAAAACTGTTTTTT

J: TRBJ2-6
size: once
D: .
V: TRBV6-4
CDR3: CASSNSSGANVLTF
DNA: TGTGCCAGCAGCAATAGCTCTGGGGCCAACGTCCTGACTTTC

J: TRBJ2-2
size: .
D: TRBD1
V: TRBV19
CDR3: CACGGQGAFGELFF
DNA: TGTGCCTGCGGGGGACAGGGGGCCTTTGGTGAGCTGTTTTTT

J: TRBJ2-2
size: .
D: .
V: TRBV7-9
CDR3: CASSFRGPNTGELFF
DNA: TGTGCCAGCAGCTTTAGGGGCCCGAACACCGGGGAGCTGTTTTTT

J: TRBJ1-1
size: .
D: .
V: TRBV4-1
CDR3: CASSQAPLGATEAFF
DNA: TGCGCCAGCAGCCAAGCACCGCTGGGGGCCACTGAAGCTTTCTTT

J: TRBJ1-2
size: .
D: .
V: TRBV6-5
CDR3: CASSYSRVGFGYTF
DNA: TGTGCCAGCAGTTACTCGAGGGTAGGGTTTGGCTACACCTTC

J: TRBJ1-2
size: .
D: .
V: TRBV7-8
CDR3: CASSLRVLGDGYTF
DNA: TGTGCCAGCAGCTTAAGGGTGTTGGGAGATGGCTACACCTTC

J: TRBJ2-4
size: .
D: TRBD2
V: TRBV2
CDR3: CASSSGTSGNKNIQYF
DNA: TGTGCCAGCAGTTCCGGGACTAGCGGGAACAAAAACATTCAGTACTTC

J: TRBJ1-2
size: .
D: .
V: TRBV30
CDR3: CAWTPGTDYGYTF
DNA: TGTGCCTGGACCCCGGGGACTGACTATGGCTACACCTTC

J: TRBJ2-2
size: .
D: .
V: TRBV19
CDR3: CACRGVLDTGELFF
DNA: TGTGCCTGTAGAGGGGTCTTGGACACCGGGGAGCTGTTTTTT

J: TRBJ2-3
size: .
D: .
V: TRBV7-9
CDR3: CASSPGIGGDTQYF
DNA: TGTGCCAGCAGCCCCGGGATTGGAGGCGATACGCAGTATTTT

J: TRBJ2-5
size: .
D: .
V: TRBV7-3
CDR3: CASSLTRGETQYF
DNA: TGTGCCAGCAGCTTAACTAGAGGAGAGACCCAGTACTTC

J: TRBJ1-5
size: .
D: .
V: TRBV7-6
CDR3: CASSLQGPGQPQHF
DNA: TGTGCCAGCTCCTTACAGGGTCCGGGTCAGCCCCAGCATTTT

J: TRBJ2-1
size: .
D: TRBD1
V: TRBV6-4
CDR3: CASSARTGDYNEQFF
DNA: TGTGCCAGCAGTGCCAGGACAGGGGACTACAATGAGCAGTTCTTC